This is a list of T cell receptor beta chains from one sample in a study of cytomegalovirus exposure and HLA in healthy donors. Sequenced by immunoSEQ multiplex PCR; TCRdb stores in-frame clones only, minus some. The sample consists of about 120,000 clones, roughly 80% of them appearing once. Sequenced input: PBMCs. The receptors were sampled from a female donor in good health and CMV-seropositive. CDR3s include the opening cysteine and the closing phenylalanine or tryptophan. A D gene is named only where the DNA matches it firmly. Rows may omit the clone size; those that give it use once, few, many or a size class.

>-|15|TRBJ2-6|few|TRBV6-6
CASSTNRAGANVLTF
TGTGCCAGCAGTACCAACAGGGCTGGGGCCAACGTCCTGACTTTC
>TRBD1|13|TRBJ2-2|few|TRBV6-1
CASVWTGSGELFF
TGTGCCAGCGTCTGGACAGGGTCCGGGGAGCTGTTTTTT
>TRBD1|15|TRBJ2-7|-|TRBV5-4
CASSLEGQASYEQYF
TGTGCCAGCAGCTTGGAGGGACAGGCCTCCTACGAGCAGTACTTC
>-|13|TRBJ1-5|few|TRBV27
CASSSSRGQPQHF
TGTGCCAGCAGTTCGTCACGAGGTCAGCCCCAGCATTTT
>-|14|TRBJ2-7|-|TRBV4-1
CASSLGQGNYEQYF
TGCGCCAGCAGCCTGGGGCAGGGGAACTACGAGCAGTACTTC
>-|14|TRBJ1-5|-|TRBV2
CASMVGGSNQPQHF
TGTGCCAGCATGGTGGGAGGGAGTAATCAGCCCCAGCATTTT
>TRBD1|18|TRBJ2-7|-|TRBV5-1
CASSLIPFGTGKNNEQYF
TGCGCCAGCAGCTTGATACCCTTCGGGACAGGGAAAAACAACGAGCAGTACTTC
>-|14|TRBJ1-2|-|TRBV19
CASSVDSRGYGYTF
TGTGCCAGTAGTGTGGACTCCCGGGGCTATGGCTACACCTTC
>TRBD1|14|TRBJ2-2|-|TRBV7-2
CASRDTGGSGELFF
TGTGCCAGCAGGGACACAGGGGGAAGCGGGGAGCTGTTTTTT
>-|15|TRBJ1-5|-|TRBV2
CASSEGPYSNQPQHF
TGTGCCAGCAGTGAGGGGCCTTATAGCAATCAGCCCCAGCATTTT
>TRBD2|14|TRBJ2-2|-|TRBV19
CASSGGGNTGELFF
TGTGCCAGTAGTGGGGGGGGAAACACCGGGGAGCTGTTTTTT
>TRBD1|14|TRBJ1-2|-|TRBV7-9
CASSRTGQIDGYTF
TGTGCCAGCAGCCGAACGGGACAGATCGATGGCTACACCTTC
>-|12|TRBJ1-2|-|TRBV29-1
CSVGRGNYGYTF
TGCAGCGTTGGCAGGGGAAACTATGGCTACACCTTC
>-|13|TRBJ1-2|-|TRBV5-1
CASSSQTNYGYTF
TGCGCCAGCAGTTCACAGACTAACTATGGCTACACCTTC
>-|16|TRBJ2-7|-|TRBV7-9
CASSLATGRWGSEQYF
TGTGCCAGCAGCTTAGCGACCGGGCGCTGGGGCTCCGAGCAGTACTTC
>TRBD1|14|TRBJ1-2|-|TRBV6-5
CASSPGQSFYGYTF
TGTGCCAGCAGTCCGGGACAGTCTTTCTATGGCTACACCTTC
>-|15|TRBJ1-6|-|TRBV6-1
CASSERSMGNSPLHF
TGTGCCAGCAGTGAACGATCGATGGGCAATTCACCCCTCCACTTT
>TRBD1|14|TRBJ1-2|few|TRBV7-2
CASRPSGTVYGYTF
TGTGCCAGCAGGCCTTCCGGGACAGTCTATGGCTACACCTTC
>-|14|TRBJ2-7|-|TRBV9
CASSVEPGSYEQYF
TGTGCCAGCAGCGTAGAGCCGGGGTCCTACGAGCAGTACTTC
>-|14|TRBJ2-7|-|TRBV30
CACRVLPGGYEQYF
TGTGCCTGTCGGGTACTTCCCGGAGGTTACGAGCAGTACTTC